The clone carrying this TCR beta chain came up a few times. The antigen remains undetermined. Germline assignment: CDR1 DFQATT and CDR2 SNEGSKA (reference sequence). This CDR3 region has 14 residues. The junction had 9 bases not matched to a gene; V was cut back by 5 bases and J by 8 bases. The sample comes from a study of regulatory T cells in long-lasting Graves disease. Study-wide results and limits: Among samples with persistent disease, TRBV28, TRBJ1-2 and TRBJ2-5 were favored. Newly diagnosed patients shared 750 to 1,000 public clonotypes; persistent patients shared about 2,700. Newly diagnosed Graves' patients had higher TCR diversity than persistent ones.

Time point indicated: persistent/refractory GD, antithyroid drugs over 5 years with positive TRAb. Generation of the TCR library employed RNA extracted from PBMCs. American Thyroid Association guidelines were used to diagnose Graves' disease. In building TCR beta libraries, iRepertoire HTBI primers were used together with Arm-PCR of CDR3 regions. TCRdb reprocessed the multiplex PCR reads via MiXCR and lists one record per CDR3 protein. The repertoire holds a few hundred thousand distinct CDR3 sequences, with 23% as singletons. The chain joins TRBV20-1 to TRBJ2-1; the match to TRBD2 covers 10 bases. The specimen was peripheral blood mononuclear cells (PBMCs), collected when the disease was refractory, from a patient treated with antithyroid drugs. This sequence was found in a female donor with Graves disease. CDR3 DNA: TGCAGTGCTCCCCCTAGCGGGAGTCTTGATGAGCAGTTCTTC. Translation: CSAPPSGSLDEQFF.